Below are 27 T cell receptor beta chains sequenced from a single sample in a study of cytomegalovirus exposure and HLA in healthy donors. PCR primers comprised 60 Vbeta and 13 Jbeta primers. Sequencing used immunoSEQ multiplex PCR; TCRdb keeps in-frame clones, though not all of them. The sample includes under 200,000 clones, around 84% of them seen just once. Specimen: PBMCs. The origin of the receptors is a middle-aged woman in good health and CMV-seronegative.

This clone was observed a handful of times. The chain is built from TRBV18 and TRBJ2-3; TRBD1 matches 8 bases. J was trimmed by 2 bases and V by 4 bases; bases with no gene match: 5. The CDR3 loop spans 15 amino acids. CDR1 KGHSH and CDR2 LQKENI come from the germline V gene. The CDR3 is CASSLRQGPTDTQYF. In nucleotides, the CDR3 is TGTGCCAGCTCACTCCGACAGGGGCCCACAGATACGCAGTATTTT.

The gene calls are TRBV4-2 and TRBJ1-2; TRBD1 is a possible D gene (6 bases). CDR1 and CDR2 from the germline V gene are LGHNA and YNFKEQ. Trimming took off 0 bases at V and 3 bases at J, with 20 bases between the two ends. The CDR3 consists of 18 residues. As DNA, the CDR3 is TGTGCCAGCAGCCAAGATCTGTTTGGGAGGGGGGGAGACTATGGCTACACCTTC. This encodes CASSQDLFGRGGDYGYTF.

V and J are TRBV6-1 and TRBJ2-7; 11 bases match TRBD1. The V and J ends lost 3 bases and 13 bases, in that order; junction bases with no gene match: 5. CDR3 size: 12 residues. Germline V lookup: CDR1 MNHNS, CDR2 SASEGT. CDR3 loop: CASSDWTGGHYF. In DNA, the CDR3 is TGTGCCAGCAGTGACTGGACAGGGGGCCACTACTTC.

This chain links TRBV6-5 with TRBJ1-1, with D uncertain. CDR1 and CDR2 from the germline V gene are MNHEY and SVGAGI. Trimming left V 3 bases short and J 7 bases short, with 12 bases between. The CDR3 extends over 13 amino acids. CDR3 DNA: TGTGCCAGCAGTTATGAAGACACTGGTGAAGCTTTCTTT. Residues: CASSYEDTGEAFF.

This clone was observed a handful of times. The V gene is TRBV2, the J gene TRBJ2-1; weak D call: TRBD1 (6 bases). The CDR3 length is 15 residues. Trimming took off 8 bases at V and 4 bases at J, with 18 bases between the two ends. Germline V CDR1 and CDR2: SNHLY, FYNNEI. In DNA, the CDR3 is TGTGCCAGCCGTCCATGGACAGACGGGTACAATGAGCAGTTCTTC. It yields the protein CASRPWTDGYNEQFF. The full variable domain, completed using reference TRBV2 and TRBJ2-1, is EPEVTQTPSHQVTQMGQEVILRCVPISNHLYFYWYRQILGQKVEFLVSFYNNEISEKSEIFDDQFSVERPDGSNFTLKIRSTKLEDSAMYFCASRPWTDGYNEQFFGPGTRLTVL.

The chain recombines TRBV6-6 with TRBJ1-3; D remains unclear. V was cut by 6 bases and J by 2 bases, with 14 bases left in between. The germline V gene encodes CDR1 MNHNY and CDR2 SVGAGI (reference sequence). This CDR3 is built from 15 residues. CDR3 in amino acids: CASRKGTGTGNTIYF. The CDR3 DNA follows: TGTGCCAGCAGGAAAGGTACGGGAACTGGAAACACCATATATTTT.

This chain uses TRBV4-2 with TRBJ2-1; perhaps TRBD2 as D (6 bases). Germline V gene lookup returns CDR1 LGHNA and CDR2 YNFKEQ. This CDR3 spans 13 amino acids. Trimming stripped 0 bases from V and 12 bases from J, with 12 bases between. The CDR3 here is CASSQDLAGSQFF. In DNA, the CDR3 is TGTGCCAGCAGCCAAGATTTGGCGGGATCGCAGTTCTTC.

The V call is TRBV5-1, the J call TRBJ1-2; 9 positions match TRBD1. Germline CDR1 reads SGHRS; CDR2 reads YFSETQ. The CDR3 is made up of 14 amino acids. The V and J ends lost 4 bases and 8 bases, in that order; junction bases with no gene match: 9. This CDR3 is CASSAGTGFEGYTF. The DNA of the CDR3 is TGCGCCAGCAGCGCCGGGACAGGGTTCGAGGGCTACACCTTC. Full variable domain (outside the CDR3, taken from reference TRBV5-1 and TRBJ1-2): KAGVTQTPRYLIKTRGQQVTLSCSPISGHRSVSWYQQTPGQGLQFLFEYFSETQRNKGNFPGRFSGRQFSNSRSEMNVSTLELGDSALYLCASSAGTGFEGYTFGSGTRLTVV.

The V gene is TRBV5-6, the J gene TRBJ1-5; the D gene is possibly TRBD1 (6 bases). The length of the CDR3 is 15 residues. V lost 4 bases and J 4 bases, leaving 15 bases between the germline ends. Per the germline V gene, CDR1 is SGHDT and CDR2 is YYEEEE. CDR3 protein: CASSRAQGRNQPQHF. CDR3 DNA: TGTGCCAGCAGCCGAGCACAGGGCAGGAATCAGCCCCAGCATTTT.

The chain recombines TRBV27 with TRBJ2-1; 7 bases are shared with TRBD1. CDR3 length: 11 amino acids. Germline CDR1 MNHEY, CDR2 SMNVEV (reference sequence). The ends lost 6 bases at V and 16 bases at J; junction bases unmatched: 9. The CDR3: CASRVGGNSFF. In nucleotides, the CDR3 is TGTGCCAGCAGAGTAGGGGGCAATTCCTTCTTC.

The chain links TRBV9 to TRBJ1-1; no clear D gene. Germline CDR1 SGDLS, CDR2 YYNGEE. Trimming stripped 4 bases from V and 0 bases from J, with 16 bases between. The CDR3 is 16 residues long. The CDR3, as DNA: TGTGCCAGCAGCAAGCTAGAGGGTCCTGTGAACACTGAAGCTTTCTTT. It translates to CASSKLEGPVNTEAFF. The full variable domain, its missing parts supplied by reference TRBV9 and TRBJ1-1, is DSGVTQTPKHLITATGQRVTLRCSPRSGDLSVYWYQQSLDQGLQFLIQYYNGEERAKGNILERFSAQQFPDLHSELNLSSLELGDSALYFCASSKLEGPVNTEAFFGQGTRLTVV.

The chain employs TRBV15 and TRBJ1-1, with a possible D match to TRBD1 (6 bases). From germline, CDR1 is LNHNV and CDR2 YYDKDF (reference sequence). The CDR3 spans 15 residues. The V and J ends lost 0 bases and 4 bases respectively, with 12 bases between them. CDR3 loop: CATSRDGGRTTEAFF. The CDR3 region has the DNA TGTGCCACCAGCAGAGATGGGGGCAGGACCACTGAAGCTTTCTTT.

The chain employs TRBV7-8 and TRBJ1-3; D perhaps matches TRBD1 (6 bases). V was shortened by 0 bases and J by 4 bases, with 16 bases between the two germline ends. Germline V gives CDR1 SGHVS, CDR2 FQNEAQ. The CDR3 has 17 residues. CDR3 in DNA: TGTGCCAGCAGCTTAGCGCGTCAGGGGACGAAAGGAAACACCATATATTTT. This encodes CASSLARQGTKGNTIYF.

V gene TRBV5-4 combines with J gene TRBJ1-5, with a tentative D call TRBD1 (5 bases). Per germline, CDR1 SGHNT and CDR2 YYREEE (reference sequence). The CDR3 is 17 amino acids. V was trimmed by 3 bases and J by 3 bases, leaving 19 bases between them. The CDR3 DNA sequence: TGTGCCAGCAGCTCCACACTGACAGCTCCCAACAATCAGCCCCAGCATTTT. Residues: CASSSTLTAPNNQPQHF.

V and J are TRBV5-6 and TRBJ1-3; tentative D call: TRBD1 (6 bases). V lost 6 bases and J lost 4, with 17 bases in between. The V gene's germline CDR1 is SGHDT and CDR2 YYEEEE. The CDR3 runs 15 residues. CDR3 loop: CASTTRATGGNTIYF. The CDR3 DNA reads as TGTGCCAGCACCACCCGGGCGACAGGAGGAAACACCATATATTTT.

There are a few counts of this clone. This rearrangement joins TRBV6-5 to TRBJ1-5, with D maybe TRBD1 (6 bases). The CDR3 is 15 amino acids. The V gene's germline CDR1 is MNHEY and CDR2 SVGAGI. Between the trimmed V and J ends, which lost 1 base and 0 bases, there was a span of 7 bases. The CDR3 coding sequence is TGTGCCAGCAGTTACTTGACAGGTAGCAATCAGCCCCAGCATTTT. It encodes CASSYLTGSNQPQHF.

A note on this clone: One junction end does not reproduce the germline sequence, and a read error may be involved. The chain is built from TRBV29-1 and TRBJ2-1, with TRBD1 matching 8 bases. The germline gives CDR1 SQVTM, CDR2 ANQGSEA. This CDR3 region has 13 residues. CDR3 sequence (DNA): TGCAGCGTTGAAGATGCCTCGAACAGGGGGTGGCTCTTC. Encoded protein: CSVEDASNRGWLF.

The chain recombines TRBV29-1 with TRBJ2-7; D may be TRBD1 (6 bases). In germline, CDR1 is SQVTM, CDR2 ANQGSEA. The ends were cut back, 4 bases at V and 2 bases at J, with 9 bases in the middle. The CDR3 contains 12 residues. CDR3 sequence reads: CSVAGQTYEQYF. The CDR3 DNA follows: TGCAGCGTTGCCGGACAGACCTACGAGCAGTACTTC.

The chain combines TRBV19 with TRBJ1-1; 8 bases map to TRBD1. The junction had 2 bases not matched to a gene; V was cut back by 4 bases and J by 1 base. This CDR3 has 14 residues. Germline loops: CDR1 LNHDA, CDR2 SQIVND (reference sequence). CDR3 residues: CASSKDRENTEAFF. The CDR3 bases are TGTGCCAGTAGTAAGGACAGGGAGAACACTGAAGCTTTCTTT.

The gene calls are TRBV29-1 and TRBJ1-2; D gene uncertain. CDR1 SQVTM and CDR2 ANQGSEA come from the germline V gene. The CDR3 totals 14 residues. Trimming cost V 4 bases and J 0 bases, with 12 bases left between them. The CDR3 bases are TGCAGCGTTGGTAATGCAAACACTAACTATGGCTACACCTTC. It is translated as CSVGNANTNYGYTF.

The chain joins TRBV28 to TRBJ1-6; 7 bases fit TRBD1. Germline CDR1 MDHEN, CDR2 SYDVKM. CDR3 length equals 15 residues. V dropped 4 bases and J dropped 9; count of bases not matched to a gene: 9. The CDR3 nucleotides read TGTGCCAGCAGTTCAAAAACAGGGGAGGTTTCACCCCTCCACTTT. Its protein is CASSSKTGEVSPLHF.

The J gene is TRBJ2-7, the V gene TRBV5-5, with 14 bases lining up with TRBD2. The CDR3 runs to 17 residues. Germline CDR1 reads SGHKS; CDR2 reads YYEKEE (reference sequence). The V gene end was trimmed by 3 bases and the J gene end by 4 bases; junction bases not matched to a gene: 9. CDR3 sequence reads: CASSSPGLAGGAYEQYF. The CDR3 nucleotides read TGTGCCAGCAGCTCGCCTGGACTAGCGGGGGGAGCGTACGAGCAGTACTTC. Drawing the rest from reference TRBV5-5 and TRBJ2-7, the complete variable domain is DAGVTQSPTHLIKTRGQQVTLRCSPISGHKSVSWYQQVLGQGPQFIFQYYEKEERGRGNFPDRFSARQFPNYSSELNVNALLLGDSALYLCASSSPGLAGGAYEQYFGPGTRLTVT.

This sequence joins TRBV5-4 and TRBJ1-2; 7 positions match TRBD1. The CDR3 is made up of 15 amino acids. CDR1 is SGHNT and CDR2 is YYREEE in the germline V gene (reference sequence). With V trimmed by 1 base and J by 0 bases, 3 bases remained unmatched. The DNA for the CDR3 is TGTGCCAGCAGCTTGCCGACAGGGCCTAACTATGGCTACACCTTC. It yields the protein CASSLPTGPNYGYTF.

This clone was seen only a few times. CDR3 in DNA: TGTGCCAGCAGACCGACAGGGATTGACTATGGCTACACCTTC. It encodes CASRPTGIDYGYTF. V is TRBV27 and J is TRBJ1-2; 7 bases fit TRBD1. J gave up 3 bases and V 6 bases, and 7 bases lay outside the gene matches. In germline, CDR1 is MNHEY, CDR2 SMNVEV (reference sequence). This CDR3 contains 14 residues.

The chain combines TRBV27 with TRBJ2-1, with D perhaps TRBD1 (6 bases). This CDR3 is built from 15 residues. Germline V gives CDR1 MNHEY, CDR2 SMNVEV (reference sequence). V dropped 7 bases and J dropped 9 bases, with 22 bases sitting between them. Written as DNA, the CDR3 is TGTGCCAGCACCTATTTGCAGGGGACGTCGGGTGAGCAGTTCTTC. The encoded protein is CASTYLQGTSGEQFF.

The table lists this clone with a count of one. The V and J genes are TRBV28 and TRBJ2-2; no reliable D call. The CDR3 length is 14 residues. V lost 6 bases, J lost 5 bases, and 13 bases lay in between. Germline V gene data show CDR1 as MDHEN and CDR2 as SYDVKM. CDR3 region: CASSLKPRTGELFF. The CDR3 DNA sequence: TGTGCCAGCAGCCTAAAACCTAGAACCGGGGAGCTGTTTTTT.

V is TRBV18 and J is TRBJ1-1, with TRBD1 as a possible D gene (5 bases). The CDR3 runs to 14 residues. The germline V gene has CDR1 KGHSH and CDR2 LQKENI. With 2 bases removed from V and 0 bases from J, the gap between germline ends came to 7 bases. The CDR3 coding sequence is TGTGCCAGCTCACCAAAAGGGGTGAACACTGAAGCTTTCTTT. This codes for CASSPKGVNTEAFF.